Below, 30 T cell receptor beta chains from the same sample are listed, as sequenced in a study of T cells in Graves' hyperthyroidism and ophthalmopathy. RNA transcripts gave rise to amplified TCR beta CDR3 regions. HTBI primers were used for first-round RT-PCR of the TCR CDR3. TCRdb redid the calling of the multiplex PCR reads with MiXCR, one entry per CDR3 protein. The sample shows more than 300,000 distinct CDR3 sequences, less than 20% of them seen only once. The sample taken for sequencing was blood. The receptor source for this set is a man aged 18 to 29 with Graves' ophthalmopathy.

This clonotype has only a few counts. This chain connects TRBV5-6 to TRBJ2-3, with D possibly being TRBD1 (5 bases). The V and J ends lost 2 bases and 2 bases respectively, with 12 bases between them. Germline loops: CDR1 SGHDT, CDR2 YYEEEE. This CDR3 region has 15 residues. CDR3 residues: CASSLSRDNTDTQYF. The DNA of the CDR3 is TGTGCCAGCAGCTTATCCAGGGATAACACAGATACGCAGTATTTT.

This clonotype was seen at least ten times. V usage is TRBV12-3 or TRBV12-4 and J usage is TRBJ1-1; D uncertain. The CDR3 is 14 residues long. Between the trimmed V and J ends, which lost 2 bases and 1 base, there was a span of 8 bases. The CDR3 loop reads CASSLITANTEAFF. CDR3 bases: TGTGCCAGCAGTTTAATAACAGCGAACACTGAAGCTTTCTTT.

The rearrangement joins TRBV4-1 to TRBJ1-2; no clear D gene. Trimming took off 3 bases at V and 8 bases at J, with 10 bases between the two ends. The V gene's germline CDR1 is MGHRA and CDR2 YSYEKL. The CDR3 extends over 12 amino acids. The CDR3 nucleotides are TGCGCCAGCAGCCACCCCTTCGGGGGCTACACCTTC. Amino acids: CASSHPFGGYTF.

For this clonotype: This clone may be a read error of a much larger clone one base away. V is TRBV28 and J is TRBJ1-5; D perhaps matches TRBD1 (5 bases). CDR1 and CDR2 from the germline V gene are MDHEN and SYDVKM. This CDR3 has 14 amino acids. The germline V and J ends were trimmed by 6 bases and 6 bases, with 15 bases remaining between them. The CDR3 bases are TGTGCCAGCAGCCCGGGGGACCCGAGTCAGCCCCAGCATTTT. Its translation: CASSPGDPSQPQHF.

This clonotype was counted between two and nine times. DNA of the CDR3: TGTGCCAGCAGCTTGGCCAGGGGGCACACTGAAGCTTTCTTT. Protein sequence: CASSLARGHTEAFF. The chain employs TRBV5-5 and TRBJ1-1; 8 bases are a match to TRBD1. Germline V gene sequence: CDR1 SGHKS, CDR2 YYEKEE (reference sequence). V shed 0 bases and J 3 bases; nucleotides not matched to a gene: 1. The CDR3 has 14 residues.

This clonotype was seen a handful of times. The rearrangement uses TRBV10-2 and TRBJ2-2, with D hard to call. V lost 0 bases and J 5 bases, leaving 4 bases between the germline ends. CDR1 and CDR2 (germline): WSHSY, SAAADI. The CDR3 consists of 13 residues. CDR3: CASSESRTGELFF. The CDR3 coding sequence is TGCGCCAGCAGTGAGTCCAGGACCGGGGAGCTGTTTTTT.

This clonotype occurred many times. V gene TRBV27 combines with J gene TRBJ2-4, with a possible D match to TRBD2 (7 bases). Germline V gene data show CDR1 as MNHEY and CDR2 as SMNVEV (reference sequence). The length of the CDR3 is 16 residues. The V and J ends lost 5 bases and 1 base respectively, with 15 bases between them. CDR3 sequence reads: CASSPRGPLAKNIQYF. In DNA, the CDR3 is TGTGCCAGCAGTCCGCGGGGGCCCCTGGCCAAAAACATTCAGTACTTC.

V is TRBV3-1 and J is TRBJ2-5; the match to TRBD2 covers 11 bases. J was trimmed by 6 bases and V by 1 base; bases with no gene match: 7. The CDR3 spans 16 residues. Germline CDR1 LGHDT, CDR2 YNNKEL (reference sequence). The CDR3 protein is CASSQASGGSPQTQYF. The CDR3 nucleotides are TGTGCCAGCAGCCAAGCTAGCGGGGGGTCTCCCCAGACCCAGTACTTC.

This chain links TRBV9 with TRBJ1-3, with 9 bases that match TRBD1. V lost 3 bases to trimming and J lost 4 bases; unmatched junction nucleotides: 8. The CDR3 contains 16 residues. Germline V gene lookup returns CDR1 SGDLS and CDR2 YYNGEE. DNA of the CDR3: TGTGCCAGCAGCGCCTTGACAGGGGGTGACGGAAACACCATATATTTT. It specifies CASSALTGGDGNTIYF.

The chain links TRBV7-6 to TRBJ2-5; perhaps TRBD1 as D (6 bases). Germline lookup yields CDR1 SGHVS and CDR2 FNYEAQ. Trimming left V 4 bases short and J 0 bases short, with 9 bases between. This CDR3 contains 14 residues. In nucleotides, the CDR3 is TGTGCCAGCAGCTCAGAGGGGGACCAAGAGACCCAGTACTTC. Translating it yields CASSSEGDQETQYF.

This rearrangement joins TRBV27 to TRBJ2-2, with D maybe TRBD2 (6 bases). This CDR3 has 15 residues. Germline V lookup: CDR1 MNHEY, CDR2 SMNVEV (reference sequence). V lost 5 bases to trimming and J lost 5 bases, with 15 bases between them. CDR3 protein: CASSPGLQITGELFF. CDR3 in DNA: TGTGCCAGCAGTCCGGGACTTCAAATAACCGGGGAGCTGTTTTTT.

This clonotype was counted at least ten times. V gene TRBV20-1 combines with J gene TRBJ1-1; D uncertain. The CDR3 is made up of 13 amino acids. Trimming removed 3 bases from V and 2 bases from J, with 10 bases in between. Germline V CDR1 and CDR2: DFQATT, SNEGSKA (reference sequence). CDR3 amino acids: CSASVQVNTEAFF. CDR3 in DNA: TGCAGTGCTAGCGTGCAGGTCAACACTGAAGCTTTCTTT.

The V call is TRBV20-1, the J call TRBJ2-1; 8 bases match TRBD2. V dropped 0 bases and J dropped 4; count of bases not matched to a gene: 11. Germline CDR1 and CDR2: DFQATT and SNEGSKA (reference sequence). The CDR3 consists of 17 residues. CDR3 amino acids: CSARDRSAGELYNEQFF. The CDR3 DNA reads TGCAGTGCTAGAGATCGGTCAGCGGGGGAGCTTTACAATGAGCAGTTCTTC.

The chain has TRBV18 and TRBJ1-5, with TRBD1 matching 7 bases. The CDR3 contains 15 residues. Trimming cost V 2 bases and J 6 bases; bases outside gene matches: 7. Germline V gene lookup returns CDR1 KGHSH and CDR2 LQKENI. The DNA for the CDR3 is TGTGCCAGCTCACCAACCCAGGGGGGGGGTCAGCCCCAGCATTTT. Amino acid sequence: CASSPTQGGGQPQHF.

This clonotype was recorded many times. This rearrangement joins TRBV7-9 to TRBJ2-1; D gene uncertain. The germline V and J ends were trimmed by 1 base and 3 bases, with 13 bases remaining between them. From germline, CDR1 is SEHNR and CDR2 FQNEAQ (reference sequence). The CDR3 length is 16 residues. The CDR3 sequence is CASSLEVGGGYNEQFF. CDR3 sequence (DNA): TGTGCCAGCAGCTTAGAAGTCGGTGGCGGCTACAATGAGCAGTTCTTC.

This rearrangement joins TRBV18 to TRBJ2-7; 11 nucleotides match TRBD2. The CDR3 loop spans 15 amino acids. V lost 3 bases, J lost 3 bases, and 4 bases stayed unmatched. In germline, CDR1 is KGHSH, CDR2 LQKENI. The CDR3 bases are TGTGCCAGCTCACCCTCTAGCGGGGGGAGCTACGAGCAGTACTTC. Translation: CASSPSSGGSYEQYF. Combining the CDR3 with reference TRBV18 and TRBJ2-7 gives the whole variable domain NAGVMQNPRHLVRRRGQEARLRCSPMKGHSHVYWYRQLPEEGLKFMVYLQKENIIDESGMPKERFSAEFPKEGPSILRIQQVVRGDSAAYFCASSPSSGGSYEQYFGPGTRLTVT.

The rearrangement uses TRBV10-2 and TRBJ2-3; D possibly corresponds to TRBD2 (6 bases). V dropped 5 bases and J dropped 4 bases, with 10 bases sitting between them. CDR1 and CDR2 from the germline V gene are WSHSY and SAAADI. The CDR3 sequence is 13 residues long. Here the CDR3 reads CASSRLGADTQYF. As DNA, the CDR3 is TGCGCCAGCAGTCGACTAGGAGCAGATACGCAGTATTTT.

This clonotype was detected many times. The V call is TRBV7-9, the J call TRBJ2-1, with TRBD2 as a possible D gene (7 bases). The ends were cut back, 5 bases at V and 3 bases at J, with 14 bases in the middle. This CDR3 spans 15 amino acids. Germline V CDR1 and CDR2: SEHNR, FQNEAQ (reference sequence). The CDR3, as DNA: TGTGCCAGCAGCGAAGGGGGGGGAATCTACAATGAGCAGTTCTTC. This gives the protein CASSEGGGIYNEQFF.

This clonotype was counted many times. The J gene is TRBJ2-5, the V gene TRBV11-2; D is uncertain. Trimming removed 5 bases at V and 3 bases at J, with 19 bases between. There are 16 residues in the CDR3. CDR1 SGHAT and CDR2 FQNNGV come from the germline V gene. For the CDR3, the DNA is TGTGCCAGCAGCCGAACCCCGTTAGTCAGAGAAGAGACCCAGTACTTC. This translates into CASSRTPLVREETQYF.

The chain combines TRBV30 with TRBJ1-6, with a weak D call TRBD1 (5 bases). Germline V gene lookup returns CDR1 GTSNPN and CDR2 SVGIG (reference sequence). CDR3 length: 16 amino acids. V lost 2 bases to trimming and J lost 7 bases, with 18 bases between them. CDR3 DNA: TGTGCCTGGAGTATCTGGGGACTCAGTATCAATTCACCCCTCCACTTT. Encoded protein: CAWSIWGLSINSPLHF.

The chain links TRBV28 to TRBJ1-1, with a possible D match to TRBD1 (6 bases). The CDR3 length is 15 residues. Germline CDR1 MDHEN, CDR2 SYDVKM. V lost 6 bases to trimming and J lost 4 bases, with 18 bases between them. The CDR3 here is CASSLTSQGSTEAFF. The CDR3 DNA is TGTGCCAGCAGCCTTACCTCACAGGGATCCACTGAAGCTTTCTTT.

The rearrangement uses TRBV9 and TRBJ2-1; no clear D. The V gene lost 0 bases and the J gene lost 3 bases, with 7 bases spanning the gap. Germline-derived CDR1 and CDR2 are SGDLS and YYNGEE. CDR3 length: 14 residues. The CDR3 loop is CASSVDGDYNEQFF. For the CDR3, the DNA is TGTGCCAGCAGCGTAGATGGGGACTACAATGAGCAGTTCTTC.

As to this clonotype: A much larger clone differs by one base, so this may be a read error. Here the CDR3 reads CASSSTGGSSSYEQCF. The CDR3 DNA is TGTGCCAGCAGCTCCACAGGGGGCTCTAGCTCCTACGAGCAGTGCTTC. The chain joins TRBV11-2 to TRBJ2-7, with 9 positions matching TRBD1. Germline V gene sequence: CDR1 SGHAT, CDR2 FQNNGV. The CDR3 loop spans 16 amino acids. The whole variable domain, filled in from reference TRBV11-2 and TRBJ2-7, reads EAGVAQSPRYKIIEKRQSVAFWCNPISGHATLYWYQQILGQGPKLLIQFQNNGVVDDSQLPKDRFSAERLKGVDSTLKIQPAKLEDSAVYLCASSSTGGSSSYEQCFGPGTRLTVT.

CDR3 nucleotides: TGTGCCAGCAGCTTGGTATGGGACACCGATACCTACGAGCAGTACTTC. Protein product: CASSLVWDTDTYEQYF. The chain has TRBV5-6 and TRBJ2-7, with a possible D match to TRBD1 (6 bases). V lost 0 bases to trimming and J lost 2 bases, with 15 bases between them. This CDR3 is 16 amino acids long. Germline assignment: CDR1 SGHDT and CDR2 YYEEEE.

The genes are TRBV13 and TRBJ1-2; no definite D call. Trimming took off 3 bases at V and 2 bases at J, with 7 bases between the two ends. Germline assignment: CDR1 PRHDT and CDR2 FYEKMQ (reference sequence). The CDR3 sequence is 13 residues long. CDR3 loop: CASSLNGNYGYTF. The CDR3 DNA reads TGTGCCAGCAGCTTGAACGGAAACTATGGCTACACCTTC. Variable domain in full (rest from reference TRBV13 and TRBJ1-2): AAGVIQSPRHLIKEKRETATLKCYPIPRHDTVYWYQQGPGQDPQFLISFYEKMQSDKGSIPDRFSAQQFSDYHSELNMSSLELGDSALYFCASSLNGNYGYTFGSGTRLTVV.

This clonotype was observed a handful of times. V usage is TRBV6-2 or TRBV6-3 and J usage is TRBJ2-7; D is unresolved. The CDR3 is made up of 12 amino acids. Germline CDR1 and CDR2: MNHEY and SVGEGT. V lost 0 bases, J lost 5 bases, and 5 bases lay in between. Here the CDR3 reads CASSYSSDEQYF. The DNA of the CDR3 is TGTGCCAGCAGTTACTCTAGTGACGAGCAGTACTTC.

A remark on this clonotype: This may be a read error: a much more frequent sequence differs by one nucleotide. This sequence joins TRBV12-3 or TRBV12-4 and TRBJ2-7; 7 nucleotides agree with TRBD2. This CDR3 has 14 residues. The junction had 6 bases not matched to a gene; V was cut back by 2 bases and J by 5 bases. DNA for the CDR3: TGTGCCAGCAGTTTACCGGGACTAACCCACGAGCAGTACTTC. This translates into CASSLPGLTHEQYF.

Comment on this clonotype: Since the CDR3 does not end with the conserved phenylalanine or tryptophan, this likely comes from a read error. The rearrangement uses TRBV6-1 and TRBJ1-6; no clear D gene. Germline V gives CDR1 MNHNS, CDR2 SASEGT. The length of the CDR3 is 13 residues. V was shortened by 8 bases and J by 13 bases, with 18 bases between the two germline ends. The CDR3 DNA sequence: TGTGCCAGCTCTTTGGGGAGTGCCGTCCCCCTCCACCTT. It translates to CASSLGSAVPLHL.

This clonotype was picked up a small number of times. The rearrangement links TRBV12-5 to TRBJ2-2, with D tentatively TRBD1 (5 bases). The germline CDR1 and CDR2 sequences are LGHNT and FRNRAP. CDR3 length: 16 amino acids. V lost 3 bases and J lost 1, with 12 bases in between. The DNA for the CDR3 is TGTGCTAGTGGTTTCACACAGGCGTTGAACACCGGGGAGCTGTTTTTT. Its translation is CASGFTQALNTGELFF.

This clonotype has more than one count but fewer than ten. V usage is TRBV12-3 or TRBV12-4 and J usage is TRBJ1-3; D is unclear. The CDR3 is made up of 10 amino acids. V shed 8 bases and J shed 2 bases, with 1 base lying between them. The CDR3 DNA sequence: TGTGCCAGCGCTGGAAACACCATATATTTT. The encoded protein is CASAGNTIYF.